One sample yielded the 5 T cell receptor beta chains listed below, sequenced in a study of CD8 T cells in Susac syndrome. Random hexamers were used to reverse transcribe an amount of roughly 0.45 to 1 ug RNA. From the immunoSEQ multiplex PCR reads, TCRdb called clonotypes with MiXCR, one entry per CDR3 protein. The data contain some 180,000 distinct CDR3 sequences, about 95% of them singletons. Sequenced input: CD4+ T cells from PBMCs. These receptors were collected from a human donor with Susac syndrome.

The J gene is TRBJ2-7, the V gene TRBV5-4; D call uncertain. V lost 4 bases to trimming and J lost 1 base, with 9 bases between them. Germline V gene sequence: CDR1 SGHNT, CDR2 YYREEE (reference sequence). The CDR3 loop spans 13 amino acids. This CDR3 reads CASSVVGSYEQYF. CDR3 DNA sequence: TGTGCCAGCAGCGTCGTGGGATCCTACGAGCAGTACTTC.

The V and J genes are TRBV6-5 and TRBJ2-5; the match to TRBD2 covers 8 bases. V shed 1 base and J 4 bases; nucleotides not matched to a gene: 8. CDR3 size: 16 residues. The germline V gene has CDR1 MNHEY and CDR2 SVGAGI. The CDR3 is CASSYFSAGGRETQYF. CDR3 DNA sequence: TGTGCCAGCAGTTACTTTAGCGCGGGGGGTCGAGAGACCCAGTACTTC.

The chain couples TRBV18 to TRBJ2-3; the match to TRBD2 covers 7 bases. Germline CDR1 KGHSH, CDR2 LQKENI. The CDR3 loop spans 15 amino acids. Unmatched junction bases numbered 2, after V lost 2 bases and J lost 0 bases. The chain's CDR3 is CASSPTSASTDTQYF. Written as DNA, the CDR3 is TGTGCCAGCTCACCAACTAGCGCTAGCACAGATACGCAGTATTTT.

This clonotype came up once. The rearrangement joins TRBV5-1 to TRBJ2-3, with no clear D. Trimming cost V 5 bases and J 2 bases, with 18 bases left between them. The V gene's germline CDR1 is SGHRS and CDR2 YFSETQ. The CDR3 totals 16 residues. Written as DNA, the CDR3 is TGCGCCAGCAGGGTTGCGGAGATAATTGCCACAGATACGCAGTATTTT. Its protein product is CASRVAEIIATDTQYF.

Only one count was recorded for this clonotype. The chain couples TRBV15 to TRBJ2-7; D is uncertain. Trimming left V 2 bases short and J 4 bases short, with 9 bases between. Germline-derived CDR1 and CDR2 are LNHNV and YYDKDF (reference sequence). The CDR3 extends over 13 amino acids. The CDR3 nucleotides are TGTGCCACCAGCAGACCGGACGGATACGAGCAGTACTTC. It codes for CATSRPDGYEQYF.